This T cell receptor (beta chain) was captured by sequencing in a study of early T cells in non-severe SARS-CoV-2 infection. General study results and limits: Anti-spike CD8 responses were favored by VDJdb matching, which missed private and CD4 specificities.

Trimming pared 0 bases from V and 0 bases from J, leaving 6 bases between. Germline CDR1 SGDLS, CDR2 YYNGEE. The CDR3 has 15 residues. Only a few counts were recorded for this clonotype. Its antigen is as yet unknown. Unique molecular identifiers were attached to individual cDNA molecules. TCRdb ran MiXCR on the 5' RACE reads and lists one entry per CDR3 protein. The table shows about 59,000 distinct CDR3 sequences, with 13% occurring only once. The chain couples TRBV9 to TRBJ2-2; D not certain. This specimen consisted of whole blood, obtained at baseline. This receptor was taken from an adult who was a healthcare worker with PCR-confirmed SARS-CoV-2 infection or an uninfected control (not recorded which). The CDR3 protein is CASSVEDPNTGELFF. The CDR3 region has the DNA TGTGCCAGCAGCGTAGAGGACCCGAACACCGGGGAGCTGTTTTTT. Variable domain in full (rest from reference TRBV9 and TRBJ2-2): DSGVTQTPKHLITATGQRVTLRCSPRSGDLSVYWYQQSLDQGLQFLIQYYNGEERAKGNILERFSAQQFPDLHSELNLSSLELGDSALYFCASSVEDPNTGELFFGEGSRLTVL.